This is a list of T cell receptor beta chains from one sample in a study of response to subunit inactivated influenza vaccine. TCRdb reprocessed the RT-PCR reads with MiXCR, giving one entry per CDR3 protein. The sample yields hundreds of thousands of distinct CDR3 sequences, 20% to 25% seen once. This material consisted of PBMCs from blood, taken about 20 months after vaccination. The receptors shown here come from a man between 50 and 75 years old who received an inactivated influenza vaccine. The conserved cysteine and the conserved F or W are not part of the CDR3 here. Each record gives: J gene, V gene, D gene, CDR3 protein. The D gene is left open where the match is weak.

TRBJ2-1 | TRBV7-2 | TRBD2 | ASSRTGTSGSYEQF
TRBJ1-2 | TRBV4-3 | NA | ASSQVGQGYGYT
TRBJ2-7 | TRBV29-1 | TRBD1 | SAQQGGYEQY
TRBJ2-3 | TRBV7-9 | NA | ASSGGWTQY
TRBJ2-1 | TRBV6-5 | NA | ASSYFKSRGIMDEQF
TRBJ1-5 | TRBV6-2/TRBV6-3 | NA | ASSPGFSGIYSNQPQH
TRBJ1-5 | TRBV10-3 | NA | AISREHNQPQH
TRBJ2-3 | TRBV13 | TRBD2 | ASSLPGLAETSTDTQY
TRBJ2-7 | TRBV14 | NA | ASSNLDSYEQY
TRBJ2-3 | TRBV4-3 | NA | ASSQDGRTTDTQY
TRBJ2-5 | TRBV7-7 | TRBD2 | ASSLGLAGKETQY
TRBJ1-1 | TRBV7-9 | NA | ASSSGLTNTEAF
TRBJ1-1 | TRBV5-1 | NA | ASSFDAGEAF
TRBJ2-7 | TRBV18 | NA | ASSPPGTGRKQY
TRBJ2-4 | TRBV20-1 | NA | SAREGGGTRDYNIQY
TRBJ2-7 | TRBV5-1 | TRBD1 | ASSLPGTGAYEQY
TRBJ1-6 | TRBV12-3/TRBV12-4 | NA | ASSFREWNSPLH
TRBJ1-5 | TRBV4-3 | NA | ASSQDFIGSNQPQH
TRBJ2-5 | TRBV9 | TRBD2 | ASSTGLAGHQETQY
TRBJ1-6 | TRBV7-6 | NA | ASSPTGAGVNSPLH
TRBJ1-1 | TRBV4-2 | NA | ASSQGQRSTEAF
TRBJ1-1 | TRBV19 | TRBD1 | ASIKRDRGPEAF
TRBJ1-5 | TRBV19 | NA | ASSNGPGGRKQPQH
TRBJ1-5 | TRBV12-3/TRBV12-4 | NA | ASSLSSRGGNQPQH
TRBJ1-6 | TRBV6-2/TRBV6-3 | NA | ASSSRGYQGSYNSPLH
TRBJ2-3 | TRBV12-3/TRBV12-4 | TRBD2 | ASRLAGGRRDTQY
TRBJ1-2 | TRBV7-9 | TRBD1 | ASSLAGQVSGYT
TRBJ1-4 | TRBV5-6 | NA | ASSHGTDNEKLF
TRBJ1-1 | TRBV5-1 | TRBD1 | ASSLALLGQVGEAF
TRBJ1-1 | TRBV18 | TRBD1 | ASSVRQGGNTEAF
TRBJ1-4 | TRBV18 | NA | ASSPPSVGEKLF
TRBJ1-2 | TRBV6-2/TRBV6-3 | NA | ASSYSGLRALYGYT
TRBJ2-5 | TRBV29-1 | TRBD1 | SVEGDRKETQY
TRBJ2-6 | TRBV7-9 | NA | ASSSSPIGANVLT
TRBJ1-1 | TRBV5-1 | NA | ASSPGTSNEAF
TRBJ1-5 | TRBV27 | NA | ASSFLGGDGQPQH
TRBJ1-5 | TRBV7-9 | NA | ASTAEGQPQH
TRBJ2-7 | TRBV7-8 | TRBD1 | ASSFTDRASYEQY
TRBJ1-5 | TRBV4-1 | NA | ASSQAGDGDQPQH
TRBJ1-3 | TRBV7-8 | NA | ASSLLGRQSGATIY
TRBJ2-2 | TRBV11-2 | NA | ASSHRWGNTGELF
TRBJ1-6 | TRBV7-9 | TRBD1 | ASRAGQGAPSPLH